This TCR beta chain was captured in a study of early T cells in non-severe SARS-CoV-2 infection (dated by TCRdb to 2020 to 2023). Concerning the study at large: Because TCR sequencing was done on bulk RNA from unsorted whole blood, the alpha and beta chains could not be paired. The investigation overall reported the following: Matching against VDJdb was skewed toward anti-spike CD8 responses, likely underestimated virus-specific expansions, and missed private and CD4 specificities.

As concerns this clonotype: What antigen it recognizes has not been identified. Base qualities are not at hand, and no much larger clone is one base apart.

A case-control design nested within a healthcare worker cohort in London, UK, was used, with weekly nasopharyngeal swab PCR tests and blood sampling performed. Between 23 and 31 March 2020, the week of the UK lockdown, healthcare workers were enrolled and then followed up weekly for as long as 16 weeks. Looking up the germline V gene (reference sequence) yields CDR1 SEHNR and CDR2 FQNEAQ. From its cysteine to its phenylalanine, the CDR3 spans 12 amino acids. Of all the DNA, just the CDR3 is kept, 36 bases in frame from base 1. Library preparation used 5' RACE. Sequencing was performed on a NextSeq 500. To correct for sequencing error and PCR bias, the TCR library protocol tagged individual cDNA molecules with unique molecular identifiers. Sequencing covered both TCR alpha and beta chains, and within each sample the abundances of alpha and beta sequences were tightly co-correlated. Concerning the study's data processing: V gene, J gene and CDR3 annotation of TCR sequences was performed with Decombinator V4. TCRs were defined as expanded if a significant change between any two time points was detected under a Poisson model with p below 0.0001. Abundances of TCRs were expressed as counts per million after normalisation to the total number of TCRs sequenced in each sample. TRAV1-2 paired with TRAJ12, TRAJ20 or TRAJ33 defined MAIT TCRs, while TRAV10 paired with TRAJ18 defined iNKT TCRs. A search of VDJdb, accessed on 1 November 2021, was run for TCRs annotated to CMV, EBV and SARS-CoV-2, with TCRs annotated for multiple antigens excluded. TCRdb took the public reads, trimmed them with fastp at Q25, ran MiXCR for clone calling and kept in-frame beta chains. Identical CDR3 proteins give one entry, which carries the most common genes and DNA. TCRdb's processing, not the authors' own work, is the source of the V and J calls. The sample table contains 63,000 or so distinct CDR3 sequences; only one count was recorded for roughly 11% of them. Roughly 6% of the sample lies in the top ten.

The TCR comes from an adult who was a healthcare worker with PCR-confirmed SARS-CoV-2 infection or an uninfected control (not recorded which). This chain is built from TRBV7-9 and TRBJ1-2, and TRBD1 may be the D gene, going by 5 matching bases. The sequences come from whole blood, collected at baseline. The CDR3 region has the sequence CAGEGIYYGYTF. The DNA sequence reads TGTGCTGGGGAGGGGATATACTATGGCTACACCTTC.